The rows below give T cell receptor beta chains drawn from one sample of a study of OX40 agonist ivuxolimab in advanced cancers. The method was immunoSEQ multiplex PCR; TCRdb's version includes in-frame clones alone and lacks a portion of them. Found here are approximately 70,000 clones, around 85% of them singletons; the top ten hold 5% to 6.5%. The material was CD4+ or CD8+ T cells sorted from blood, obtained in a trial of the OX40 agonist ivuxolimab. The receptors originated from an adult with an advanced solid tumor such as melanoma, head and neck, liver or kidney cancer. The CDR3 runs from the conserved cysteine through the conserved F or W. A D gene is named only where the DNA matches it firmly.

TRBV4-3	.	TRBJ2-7	TGCGCCAGCAGCCAAGGGATACCCCGGGACATAGAGCAGTACTTC	CASSQGIPRDIEQYF
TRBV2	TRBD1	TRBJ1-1	TGTGCCAGCCGAGAACAGGGGGCGGGCACTGAAGCTTTCTTT	CASREQGAGTEAFF
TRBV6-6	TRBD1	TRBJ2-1	TGTGCCAGCAGTGGCACAGGGGGCGCGGGTCCCAATGAGCAGTTCTTC	CASSGTGGAGPNEQFF
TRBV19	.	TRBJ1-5	TGTGCCAGTAGTCCTTCACAGGGCCGTCAGCCCCAGCATTTT	CASSPSQGRQPQHF
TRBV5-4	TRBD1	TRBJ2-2	TGTGCCAGCAGCTTGGAACGGGCAGGGGGTAACACCGGGGAGCTGTTTTTT	CASSLERAGGNTGELFF
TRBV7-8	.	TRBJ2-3	TGTGCCAGCAGCTTTAGCACAGATACGCAGTATTTT	CASSFSTDTQYF
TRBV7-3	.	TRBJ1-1	TGTGCCAGCAGCTCCGGCTCAGTCACTGAAGCTTTCTTT	CASSSGSVTEAFF
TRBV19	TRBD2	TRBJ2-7	TGTGCCAGTAGCCCTTTAGCGGGAGAGTCCGAGCAGTACTTC	CASSPLAGESEQYF
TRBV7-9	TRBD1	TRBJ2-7	TGTGCCAGCAGCTTAGGAAGTGGCGACAGGGAGCGCGAGCAGTACTTC	CASSLGSGDREREQYF
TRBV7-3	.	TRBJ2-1	TGTGCCAGCACCACGGGACTCTACAATGAGCAGTTCTTC	CASTTGLYNEQFF
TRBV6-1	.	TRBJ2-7	TGTGCCAGCAGGGGATACCCCTACGAGCAGTACTTC	CASRGYPYEQYF
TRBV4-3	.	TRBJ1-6	TGCGCCAGCAGCCATGCCGGGGATAATTCACCCCTCCACTTT	CASSHAGDNSPLHF
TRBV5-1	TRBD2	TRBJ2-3	TGCGCCAGCAGCTTGGGGACTAGCGGGGGGGATACGCAGTATTTT	CASSLGTSGGDTQYF